These T cell receptor beta chains were read from a single sample in a study of cytomegalovirus exposure and HLA in healthy donors. Sequencing was performed with immunoSEQ multiplex PCR; in TCRdb, only in-frame clones are kept and a portion is missing. The sample shows 55,000 to 65,000 clones, around 92% of them seen only once. Sample: PBMCs. The receptors here all came from a man aged 25-45 years in good health and CMV-seropositive. Each CDR3 is given without its conserved first and last residue.

v_gene: TRBV28; j_gene: TRBJ2-1; CDR3aa: ASREGSYNEQF
v_gene: TRBV6-9; j_gene: TRBJ2-3; CDR3aa: AKNRGRTDTQY
v_gene: TRBV6-5; j_gene: TRBJ1-3; CDR3aa: ASSYSTAPSGNTIY
v_gene: TRBV11-2; j_gene: TRBJ1-2; CDR3aa: ASQGGVTGYT
v_gene: TRBV19; j_gene: TRBJ2-3; CDR3aa: ASSEVNTDTQY
v_gene: TRBV27; j_gene: TRBJ2-3; CDR3aa: ASSFNVWTGGTDTQY
v_gene: TRBV14; j_gene: TRBJ2-2; CDR3aa: ASGKREQDTGELF
v_gene: TRBV5-1; j_gene: TRBJ2-7; CDR3aa: ASSQGGVPYEQY
v_gene: TRBV7-2; j_gene: TRBJ2-7; CDR3aa: ASSLESGRISYEQY
v_gene: TRBV29-1; j_gene: TRBJ2-7; CDR3aa: SVEVRSGRANEQY
v_gene: TRBV9; j_gene: TRBJ1-2; CDR3aa: ASSVGGQLYYYGYT
v_gene: TRBV6-5; j_gene: TRBJ2-7; CDR3aa: ASSYSGGDSYEQY
v_gene: TRBV28; j_gene: TRBJ2-3; CDR3aa: ASSPRYGQGASTDTQY
v_gene: TRBV4-2; j_gene: TRBJ1-2; CDR3aa: ASSQETANYGYT
v_gene: TRBV30; j_gene: TRBJ2-5; CDR3aa: AWSAWSVLRETQY
v_gene: TRBV6-5; j_gene: TRBJ1-1; CDR3aa: ASSYSRVNTEAF
v_gene: TRBV6-1; j_gene: TRBJ2-5; CDR3aa: AGGTSQETQY
v_gene: TRBV2; j_gene: TRBJ2-2; CDR3aa: ASSERSSVNGELF
v_gene: TRBV9; j_gene: TRBJ2-5; CDR3aa: ASSVGAGAKETQY
v_gene: TRBV11-2; j_gene: TRBJ1-2; CDR3aa: ASRSRWDRNYGYT
v_gene: TRBV7-9; j_gene: TRBJ1-2; CDR3aa: ASSSRDREQYGYT
v_gene: TRBV7-2; j_gene: TRBJ2-7; CDR3aa: ASSLFSSGGPYEQY
v_gene: TRBV5-4; j_gene: TRBJ1-1; CDR3aa: ASSFGQGNTEAF
v_gene: TRBV5-4; j_gene: TRBJ1-4; CDR3aa: ASSLGGGASNEKLF
v_gene: TRBV2; j_gene: TRBJ2-3; CDR3aa: ASSIGTASTDTQY
v_gene: TRBV28; j_gene: TRBJ2-7; CDR3aa: ASSRGREQY
v_gene: TRBV6-1; j_gene: TRBJ2-7; CDR3aa: ASSGGSGGSYEQY
v_gene: TRBV25-1; j_gene: TRBJ2-1; CDR3aa: ASSVEGSSYNEQF
v_gene: TRBV7-9; j_gene: TRBJ2-1; CDR3aa: ASSLAGGTYNEQF
v_gene: TRBV13; j_gene: TRBJ2-3; CDR3aa: ASSLGISGTALGTDTQY
v_gene: TRBV18; j_gene: TRBJ2-7; CDR3aa: ASSPGLAGVGEQY
v_gene: TRBV28; j_gene: TRBJ2-3; CDR3aa: ASTHQGATTDTQY
v_gene: TRBV20-1; j_gene: TRBJ2-2; CDR3aa: SAAETGELF
v_gene: TRBV4-1; j_gene: TRBJ2-2; CDR3aa: ASSQEWTRWQHRGAV
v_gene: TRBV12-5; j_gene: TRBJ1-1; CDR3aa: ASGLVRGGSVIEGAWNTEAF
v_gene: TRBV4-1; j_gene: TRBJ2-4; CDR3aa: ASSQEGTSGRVGNIQY
v_gene: TRBV7-8; j_gene: TRBJ1-5; CDR3aa: ASSSVTGTQPQH
v_gene: TRBV11-2; j_gene: TRBJ1-1; CDR3aa: ASSLREVSTEAF
v_gene: TRBV28; j_gene: TRBJ2-3; CDR3aa: ASRRTSGRIDTQY
v_gene: TRBV11-3; j_gene: TRBJ2-7; CDR3aa: ASSPSPRYEQY
v_gene: TRBV5-4; j_gene: TRBJ2-7; CDR3aa: ASSLAVLAEGSYEQY
v_gene: TRBV27; j_gene: TRBJ2-1; CDR3aa: ASSDFFPYNEQF
v_gene: TRBV29-1; j_gene: TRBJ2-1; CDR3aa: SVHGGAYNEQF